These 2 T cell receptor beta chains share one sample of origin, sequenced in a study of OX40 agonist ivuxolimab in advanced cancers. Clones were sequenced by immunoSEQ multiplex PCR, and TCRdb holds only the in-frame ones, with some missing. This sample has over 150,000 clones, with approximately 94% found just once. The source was CD4+ or CD8+ T cells sorted from blood, collected in a trial of the OX40 agonist ivuxolimab. The receptor set was obtained from an adult with an advanced solid tumor such as melanoma, head and neck, liver or kidney cancer.

Of note for this clone: The same CDR3 is also encoded by other DNA sequences in this sample. The chain recombines TRBV7-2 with TRBJ2-1; 7 bases align to TRBD1. The V segment lost 1 base and the J segment 1 base; nucleotides outside the gene matches: 1. Germline-derived CDR1 and CDR2 are SGHTA and FQGNSA. The CDR3 is 15 amino acids. CDR3 nucleotide sequence: TGTGCCAGCAGCTTAGACAGGGGTTCCTACAATGAGCAGTTCTTC. Translating gives CASSLDRGSYNEQFF.

This chain links TRBV25-1 with TRBJ1-2; 9 bases agree with TRBD1. This CDR3 region has 15 residues. J was trimmed by 2 bases and V by 2 bases; bases with no gene match: 3. Germline V lookup: CDR1 MGHDK, CDR2 SYGVNS. CDR3 loop: CASSEPGQGNYGYTF. CDR3 nucleotide sequence: TGTGCCAGCAGTGAACCGGGACAGGGAAACTATGGCTACACCTTC.